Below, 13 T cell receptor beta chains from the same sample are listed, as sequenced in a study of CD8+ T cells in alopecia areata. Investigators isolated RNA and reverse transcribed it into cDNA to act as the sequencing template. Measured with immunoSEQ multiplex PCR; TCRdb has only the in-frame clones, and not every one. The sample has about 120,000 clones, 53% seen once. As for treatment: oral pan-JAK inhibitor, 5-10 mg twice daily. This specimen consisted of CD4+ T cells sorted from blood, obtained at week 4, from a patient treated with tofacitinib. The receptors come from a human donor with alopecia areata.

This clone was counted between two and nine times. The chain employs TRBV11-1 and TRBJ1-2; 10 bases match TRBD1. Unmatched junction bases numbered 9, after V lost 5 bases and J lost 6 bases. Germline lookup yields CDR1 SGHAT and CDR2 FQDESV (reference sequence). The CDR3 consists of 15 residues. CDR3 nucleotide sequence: TGTGCCAGCAGCCTCTACCTTGGACAGGGGGATGGCTACACCTTC. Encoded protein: CASSLYLGQGDGYTF.

The CDR3 region is CASIRVGDSIYNEQFF. In nucleotides, the CDR3 is TGTGCCAGCATCAGAGTAGGGGACTCCATCTACAATGAGCAGTTCTTC. This chain connects TRBV7-2 to TRBJ2-1, with D tentatively TRBD2 (6 bases). The CDR3 is 16 amino acids. CDR1 is SGHTA, CDR2 FQGNSA, per germline. V dropped 7 bases and J dropped 3 bases, with 19 bases sitting between them.

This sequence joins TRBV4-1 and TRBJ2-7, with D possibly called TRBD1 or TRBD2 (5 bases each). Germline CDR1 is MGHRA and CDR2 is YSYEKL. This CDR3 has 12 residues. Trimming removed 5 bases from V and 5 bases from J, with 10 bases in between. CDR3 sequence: CASSSEGNEQYF. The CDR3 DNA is TGCGCCAGCAGCTCTGAGGGGAACGAGCAGTACTTC.

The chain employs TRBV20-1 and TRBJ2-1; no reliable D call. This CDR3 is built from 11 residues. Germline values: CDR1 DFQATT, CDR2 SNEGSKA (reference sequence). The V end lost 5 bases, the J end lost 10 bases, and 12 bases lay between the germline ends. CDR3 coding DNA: TGCAGTGCTTCGAATCGGCGGGAGCAGTTCTTC. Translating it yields CSASNRREQFF.

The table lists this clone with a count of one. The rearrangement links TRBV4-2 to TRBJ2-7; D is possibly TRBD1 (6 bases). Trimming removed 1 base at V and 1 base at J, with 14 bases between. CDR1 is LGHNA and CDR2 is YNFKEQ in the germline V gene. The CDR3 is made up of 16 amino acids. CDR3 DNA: TGTGCCAGCAGCCAAGTAGCCGGGACATTTTCCTACGAGCAGTACTTC. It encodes CASSQVAGTFSYEQYF.

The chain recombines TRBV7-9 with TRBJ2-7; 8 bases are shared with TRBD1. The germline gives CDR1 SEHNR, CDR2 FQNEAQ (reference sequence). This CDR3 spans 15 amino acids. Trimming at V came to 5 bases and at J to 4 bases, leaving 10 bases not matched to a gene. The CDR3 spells CASSNIRTGRYEQYF. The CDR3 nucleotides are TGTGCCAGCAGCAACATCAGGACAGGGAGGTACGAGCAGTACTTC.

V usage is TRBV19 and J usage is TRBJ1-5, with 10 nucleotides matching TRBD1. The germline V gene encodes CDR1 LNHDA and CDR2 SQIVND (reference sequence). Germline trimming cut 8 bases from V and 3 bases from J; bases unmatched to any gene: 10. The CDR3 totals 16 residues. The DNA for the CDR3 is TGTGCCAGTGGGGACAGGGGCCGAAGGGACAATCAGCCCCAGCATTTT. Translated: CASGDRGRRDNQPQHF.

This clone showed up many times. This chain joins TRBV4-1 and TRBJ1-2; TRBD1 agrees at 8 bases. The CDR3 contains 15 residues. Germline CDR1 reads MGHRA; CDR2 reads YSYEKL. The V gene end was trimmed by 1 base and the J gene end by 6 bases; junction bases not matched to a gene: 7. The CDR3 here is CASSQGPQGGDGYTF. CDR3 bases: TGCGCCAGCAGCCAAGGGCCACAGGGGGGAGATGGCTACACCTTC.

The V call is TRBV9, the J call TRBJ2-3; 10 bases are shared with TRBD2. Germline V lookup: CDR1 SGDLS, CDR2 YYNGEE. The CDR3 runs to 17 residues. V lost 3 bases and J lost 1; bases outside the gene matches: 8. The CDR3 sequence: CASSALNGLAGTDTQYF. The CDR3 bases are TGTGCCAGCAGCGCCTTAAACGGACTAGCGGGCACAGATACGCAGTATTTT.

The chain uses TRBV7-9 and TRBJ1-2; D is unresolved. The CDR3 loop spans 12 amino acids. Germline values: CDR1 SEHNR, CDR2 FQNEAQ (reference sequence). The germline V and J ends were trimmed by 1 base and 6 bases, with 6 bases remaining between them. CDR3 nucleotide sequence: TGTGCCAGCAGCTTAGATCCCCATGGCTACACCTTC. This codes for CASSLDPHGYTF.

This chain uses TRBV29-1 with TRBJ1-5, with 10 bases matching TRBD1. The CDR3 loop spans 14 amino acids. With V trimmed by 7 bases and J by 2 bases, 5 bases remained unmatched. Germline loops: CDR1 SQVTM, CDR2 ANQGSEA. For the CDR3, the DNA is TGCAGCGGACAGGGGGCTTCAGGCAATCAGCCCCAGCATTTT. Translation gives CSGQGASGNQPQHF.

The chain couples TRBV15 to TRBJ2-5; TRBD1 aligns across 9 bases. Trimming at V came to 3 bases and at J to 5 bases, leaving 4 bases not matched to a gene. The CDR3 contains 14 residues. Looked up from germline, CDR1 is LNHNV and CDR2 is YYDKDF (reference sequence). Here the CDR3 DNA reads TGTGCCACCAGCAGGGACAGGGGATCGGAGACCCAGTACTTC. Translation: CATSRDRGSETQYF.

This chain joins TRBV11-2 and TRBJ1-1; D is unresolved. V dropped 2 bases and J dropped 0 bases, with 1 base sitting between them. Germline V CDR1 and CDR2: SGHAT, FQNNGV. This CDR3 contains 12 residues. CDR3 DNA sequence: TGTGCCAGCAGCTTACTGAACACTGAAGCTTTCTTT. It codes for CASSLLNTEAFF.